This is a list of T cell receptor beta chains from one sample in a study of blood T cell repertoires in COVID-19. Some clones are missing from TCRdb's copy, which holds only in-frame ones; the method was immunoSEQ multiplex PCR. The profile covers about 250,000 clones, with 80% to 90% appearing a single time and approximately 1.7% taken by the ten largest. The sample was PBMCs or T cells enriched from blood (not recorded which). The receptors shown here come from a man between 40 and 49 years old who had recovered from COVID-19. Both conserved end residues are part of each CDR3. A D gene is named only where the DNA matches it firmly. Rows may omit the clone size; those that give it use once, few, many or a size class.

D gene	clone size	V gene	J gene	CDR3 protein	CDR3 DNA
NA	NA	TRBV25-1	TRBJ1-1	CASAISLSTEAFF	TGTGCCAGCGCCATTTCGCTGAGCACTGAAGCTTTCTTT
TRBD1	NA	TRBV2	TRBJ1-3	CASRGTGSGNTIYF	TGTGCCAGCAGGGGGACAGGTTCTGGAAACACCATATATTTT
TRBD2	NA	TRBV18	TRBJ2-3	CASSFREGSTDTQYF	TGTGCCAGCTCATTTCGGGAGGGGAGCACAGATACGCAGTATTTT
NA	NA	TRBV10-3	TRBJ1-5	CAISPGHLEQPQHF	TGTGCCATCAGTCCGGGACATTTGGAGCAGCCCCAGCATTTT
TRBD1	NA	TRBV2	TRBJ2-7	CASRARQGETYEQYF	TGTGCCAGCAGAGCACGACAGGGAGAAACCTACGAGCAGTACTTC
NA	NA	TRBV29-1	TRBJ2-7	CSVDPTGSAYEQYF	TGCAGCGTTGACCCGACAGGCTCAGCCTACGAGCAGTACTTC
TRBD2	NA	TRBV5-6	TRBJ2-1	CASSSGLAGDFFF	TGTGCCAGCAGCTCGGGACTAGCGGGAGATTTTTTCTTC
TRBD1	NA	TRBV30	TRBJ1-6	CAWTRTGVPPLHF	TGTGCCTGGACGCGGACAGGGGTCCCACCCCTCCACTTT
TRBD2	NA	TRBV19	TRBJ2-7	CNRGGSSYEQYF	TGTAACCGGGGCGGGAGTTCATACGAGCAGTACTTC
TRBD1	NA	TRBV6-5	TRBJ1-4	CASTWTGGDGKLFF	TGTGCCAGCACCTGGACAGGGGGCGACGGAAAACTGTTTTTT
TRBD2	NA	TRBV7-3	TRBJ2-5	CASSLGGGPETQYF	TGTGCCAGCAGCTTAGGCGGGGGGCCAGAGACCCAGTACTTC
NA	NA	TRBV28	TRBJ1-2	CASSFRLKEGYTF	TGTGCCAGCAGTTTCCGACTTAAGGAGGGCTACACCTTC
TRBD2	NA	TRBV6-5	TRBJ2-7	CASSRTSGVNYEQYF	TGTGCCAGCAGTAGAACTAGCGGGGTAAACTACGAGCAGTACTTC
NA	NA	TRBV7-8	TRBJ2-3	CASSLAWRGDTQYF	TGTGCCAGCAGCTTAGCGTGGAGAGGAGATACGCAGTATTTT
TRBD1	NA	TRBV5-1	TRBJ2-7	CASSPGQGEPEQYF	TGCGCCAGCAGCCCCGGACAGGGGGAGCCCGAGCAGTACTTC
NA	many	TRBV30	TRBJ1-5	CACSHSGGQPQHF	TGTGCCTGTTCCCACTCCGGGGGTCAGCCCCAGCATTTT
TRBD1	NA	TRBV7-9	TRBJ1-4	CASSSGTGDEKLFF	TGTGCCAGCAGCTCCGGGACAGGGGATGAAAAACTGTTTTTT
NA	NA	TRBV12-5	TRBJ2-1	CASGLAGFGSTIRCEQFF	TGTGCTAGTGGTTTGGCGGGGTTCGGGAGTACAATACGTTGTGAGCAGTTCTTC
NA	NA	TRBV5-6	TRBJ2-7	CASSPTGFYEQYF	TGTGCCAGCAGCCCAACAGGGTTCTACGAGCAGTACTTC
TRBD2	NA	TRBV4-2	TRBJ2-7	CASSPSRDYYEQYF	TGTGCCAGCAGCCCCAGCCGGGACTACTACGAGCAGTACTTC
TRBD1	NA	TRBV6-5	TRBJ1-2	CASSPTGGRLYGYTF	TGTGCCAGCAGCCCGACAGGGGGAAGACTCTATGGCTACACCTTC
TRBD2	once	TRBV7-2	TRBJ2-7	CASSWTSGRSEQYF	TGTGCCAGCAGCTGGACTAGCGGGAGGTCCGAGCAGTACTTC
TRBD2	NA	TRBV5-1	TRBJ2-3	CASSPGTSGNGADTQYF	TGCGCCAGCAGCCCGGGGACTAGCGGGAACGGGGCAGATACGCAGTATTTT
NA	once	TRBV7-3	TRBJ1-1	CASSLTGLTGGEAFF	TGTGCCAGCAGCTTAACAGGCCTAACTGGGGGCGAAGCTTTCTTT
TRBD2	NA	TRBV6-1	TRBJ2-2	CASSDEGLAGDRTGELFF	TGTGCCAGCAGTGATGAAGGGCTAGCGGGGGACAGGACCGGGGAGCTGTTTTTT
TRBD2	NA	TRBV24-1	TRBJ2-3	CATSDLGLAGGTDTQYF	TGTGCCACCAGTGATTTAGGACTAGCTGGGGGCACAGATACGCAGTATTTT
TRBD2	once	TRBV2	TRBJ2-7	CASKRVAGEQYF	TGTGCCAGCAAGAGAGTAGCGGGCGAGCAGTACTTC
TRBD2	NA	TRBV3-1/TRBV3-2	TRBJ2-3	CASSQDSAGGDTQYF	TGTGCCAGCAGCCAAGATTCGGCGGGAGGGGATACGCAGTATTTT
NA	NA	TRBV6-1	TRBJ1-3	CASSESVGRSGNTIYF	TGTGCCAGCAGTGAATCGGTCGGCAGGTCCGGAAACACCATATATTTT
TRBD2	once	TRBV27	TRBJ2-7	CASSFDLAGVYEQYF	TGTGCCAGCAGTTTCGATCTAGCGGGAGTCTACGAGCAGTACTTC
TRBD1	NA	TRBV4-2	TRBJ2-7	CASSQEDRGPSEQYF	TGTGCCAGCAGCCAAGAGGACAGGGGGCCTAGCGAGCAGTACTTC
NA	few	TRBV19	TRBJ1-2	CASSIASVANYGYTF	TGTGCCAGTAGTATAGCCTCAGTGGCTAACTATGGCTACACCTTC
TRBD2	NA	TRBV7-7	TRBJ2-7	CASSLGLAGTGEQYF	TGTGCCAGCAGCTTGGGACTAGCGGGAACGGGGGAGCAGTACTTC
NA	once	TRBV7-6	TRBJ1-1	CASSLDPTGQTEAFF	TGTGCCAGCAGCTTAGATCCTACAGGGCAGACTGAAGCTTTCTTT
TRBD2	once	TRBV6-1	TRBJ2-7	CASSERASGAYEQYF	TGTGCCAGCAGTGAGCGGGCTAGCGGGGCCTACGAGCAGTACTTC
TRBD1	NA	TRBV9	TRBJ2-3	CASSVAGTVPDTQYF	TGTGCCAGCAGCGTAGCCGGGACAGTGCCAGATACGCAGTATTTT
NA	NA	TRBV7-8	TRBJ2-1	CASSTKGGGPNEQFF	TGTGCCAGCAGCACCAAAGGGGGAGGGCCCAATGAGCAGTTCTTC
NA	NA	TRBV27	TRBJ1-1	CASSLSVGQRTEAFF	TGTGCCAGCAGTTTATCTGTGGGGCAGAGGACTGAAGCTTTCTTT
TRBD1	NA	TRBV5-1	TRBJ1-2	CASNKGDRAYGYTF	TGCGCCAGCAATAAAGGTGACAGGGCCTATGGCTACACCTTC
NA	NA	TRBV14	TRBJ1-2	CASSQVSPSVGGYTF	TGTGCCAGCAGCCAAGTTAGCCCTTCGGTAGGAGGCTACACCTTC
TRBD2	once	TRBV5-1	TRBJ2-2	CASSLGLAGGPIGELFF	TGCGCCAGCAGCTTGGGACTAGCGGGGGGCCCGATCGGGGAGCTGTTTTTT
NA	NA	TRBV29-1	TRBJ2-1	CSVEKLGGPGDEQFF	TGCAGCGTTGAAAAGCTTGGCGGCCCCGGTGATGAGCAGTTCTTC
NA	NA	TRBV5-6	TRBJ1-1	CASSFGAGMNTEAFF	TGTGCCAGCAGCTTCGGTGCAGGGATGAACACTGAAGCTTTCTTT
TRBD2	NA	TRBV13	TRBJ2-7	CASSLGSASGDEQYF	TGTGCCAGCAGCTTAGGTTCGGCTAGCGGGGACGAGCAGTACTTC
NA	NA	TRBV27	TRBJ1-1	CASSLQGMNTEAFF	TGTGCCAGCAGCCTACAGGGTATGAACACTGAAGCTTTCTTT
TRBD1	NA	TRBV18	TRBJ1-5	CASSLGTGEVKPQHF	TGTGCCAGCTCACTTGGGACAGGGGAGGTAAAGCCCCAGCATTTT
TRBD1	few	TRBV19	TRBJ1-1	CASNPGQGRAQLEKAFF	TGTGCCAGTAACCCGGGACAGGGAAGGGCTCAACTCGAAAAGGCTTTCTTT
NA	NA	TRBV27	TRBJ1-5	CASSTMTGRSNQPQHF	TGTGCCAGCAGTACTATGACAGGAAGGAGCAATCAGCCCCAGCATTTT
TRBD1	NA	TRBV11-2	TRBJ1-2	CASSLETGTGYTF	TGTGCCAGCAGCTTAGAGACAGGGACAGGCTACACCTTC
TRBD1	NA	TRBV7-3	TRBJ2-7	CASSRGQGGYEQYF	TGTGCCAGCAGCAGGGGACAGGGAGGGTACGAGCAGTACTTC
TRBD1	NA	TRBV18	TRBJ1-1	CASSPPAGGVDTEAFF	TGTGCCAGCTCACCACCGGCAGGGGGCGTTGACACTGAAGCTTTCTTT